The following is a TCR beta chain sequence with its context. The method was immunoSEQ multiplex PCR; TCRdb's version includes in-frame clones alone and lacks a portion of them. The sample shows about 170,000 clones, more than 70% of them seen only once. This record comes from a study of blood T cell repertoires in COVID-19. The wider study: The analysed material was cDNA or gDNA that came from T cells, B-cell-depleted T cells, or PBMCs.

Trimming left V 2 bases short and J 7 bases short, with 11 bases between. Germline-derived CDR1 and CDR2 are LGHDT and YNNKEL (reference sequence). The CDR3 contains 14 residues. This study enrolled people aged 18 to 89 from under 25 US geographic areas. The TCR was taken from a woman aged 45 to 65 in a cohort exposed to, infected with or recovered from COVID-19 (not recorded which). Source material: PBMCs or T cells enriched from blood (not recorded which). The rearrangement joins TRBV3-1 (or the pseudogene TRBV3-2) to TRBJ1-4; TRBD1 is a possible D gene (5 bases). As DNA, the CDR3 is TGTGCCAGCAGCCAAATTTCAGGGCGTGAAAAACTGTTTTTT. This translates into CASSQISGREKLFF.